The 2 T cell receptor beta chains below all came from one sample that was sequenced in a study of T-cell reconstitution after alpha-beta-depleted transplantation in children. Unique molecular identifiers were used to barcode this TCRbeta library. TCRdb called the PCR reads again in MiXCR, with one record for every CDR3 protein. The table includes a few hundred thousand distinct CDR3 sequences, around 9.9% detected once. Source: PBMCs from the stem cell graft donor, taken from the stem cell graft. The receptors were gathered from a human donor who donated a stem cell graft to a child with acute myeloid leukemia.

There are many counts of this clonotype. The gene calls are TRBV29-1 and TRBJ2-3; D call uncertain. Per germline, CDR1 SQVTM and CDR2 ANQGSEA. There are 13 residues in the CDR3. V lost 4 bases and J lost 2, with 10 bases in between. In DNA, the CDR3 is TGCAGCGTTGTCCCCAGGAACACAGATACGCAGTATTTT. This translates into CSVVPRNTDTQYF.

This clonotype was detected a few times. V gene TRBV9 combines with J gene TRBJ2-2, with 11 bases matching TRBD2. There are 20 residues in the CDR3. After removal of 0 bases from V and 3 bases from J, the junction contained 13 bases not matched to a gene. CDR1 is SGDLS, CDR2 YYNGEE, per germline. CDR3 in amino acids: CASSVALMSASGGYTGELFF. The CDR3, as DNA: TGTGCCAGCAGCGTAGCCCTTATGTCGGCTAGCGGGGGGTACACCGGGGAGCTGTTTTTT.